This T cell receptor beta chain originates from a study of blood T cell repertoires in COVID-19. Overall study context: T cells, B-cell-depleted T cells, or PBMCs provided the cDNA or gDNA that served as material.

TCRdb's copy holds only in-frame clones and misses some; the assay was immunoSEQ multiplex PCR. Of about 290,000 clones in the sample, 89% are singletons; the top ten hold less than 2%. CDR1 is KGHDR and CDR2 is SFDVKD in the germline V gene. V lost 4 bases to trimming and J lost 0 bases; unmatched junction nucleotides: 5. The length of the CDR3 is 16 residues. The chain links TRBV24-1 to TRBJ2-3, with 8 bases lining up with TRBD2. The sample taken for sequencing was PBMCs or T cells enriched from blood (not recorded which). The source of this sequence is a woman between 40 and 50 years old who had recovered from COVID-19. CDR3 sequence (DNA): TGTGCCACCAGTGACTCGACTAGCGAAAGCACAGATACGCAGTATTTT. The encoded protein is CATSDSTSESTDTQYF.